Below are 17 T cell receptor beta chains sequenced from a single sample in a study of naive and memory T cell subsets. Two oligonucleotides, mixed equimolar, formed the beta constant-region primer covering TRBC1 and TRBC2. From the UMI-ligation and nested PCR reads, TCRdb called clonotypes with MiXCR, one entry per CDR3 protein. Of some 21,000 distinct CDR3 sequences in the sample, 9.5% to 11% were seen once. Sequencing input: central memory CD8+ T cells from blood. All receptors come from a human donor in good health.

With respect to this clonotype: It may be a read error: a sequence one base away is much more abundant. This chain uses TRBV19 with TRBJ2-5; D is possibly TRBD1 (6 bases). CDR1 LNHDA and CDR2 SQIVND come from the germline V gene (reference sequence). The CDR3 loop spans 16 amino acids. Trimming took off 6 bases at V and 4 bases at J, with 21 bases between the two ends. CDR3 loop: CASSSRGRARSETQYF. The CDR3 DNA reads as TGTGCCAGTAGCAGCAGGGGTCGAGCCAGGTCAGAGACCCAGTACTTC.

This clonotype was recorded a few times. The CDR3 protein is CSVESENTGELFF. In nucleotides, the CDR3 is TGCAGCGTTGAATCGGAGAACACCGGGGAGCTGTTTTTT. This chain joins TRBV29-1 and TRBJ2-2; no firm D call. Trimming stripped 2 bases from V and 1 base from J, with 5 bases between. The CDR3 loop spans 13 amino acids. Germline CDR1 and CDR2: SQVTM and ANQGSEA.

V gene TRBV5-1 combines with J gene TRBJ2-4; 7 positions match TRBD2. This CDR3 has 15 residues. Germline V lookup: CDR1 SGHRS, CDR2 YFSETQ. V lost 5 bases to trimming and J lost 2 bases; unmatched junction nucleotides: 7. CDR3 loop: CASRSSGGPKNIQYF. CDR3 coding DNA: TGCGCCAGCAGATCATCGGGGGGTCCCAAAAACATTCAGTACTTC.

The chain carries TRBV27 and TRBJ2-7, with D unclear. CDR3 size: 12 residues. From germline, CDR1 is MNHEY and CDR2 SMNVEV (reference sequence). V was trimmed by 5 bases and J by 7 bases, leaving 12 bases between them. This CDR3 is CASSPPSLEQYF. CDR3 bases: TGTGCCAGCAGTCCCCCTTCTCTGGAGCAGTACTTC.

This clonotype was observed many times. This rearrangement joins TRBV29-1 to TRBJ1-2, with 10 bases lining up with TRBD1. Trimming removed 5 bases from V and 5 bases from J; junction bases left unmatched: 5. Looked up from germline, CDR1 is SQVTM and CDR2 is ANQGSEA. The CDR3 is 13 amino acids. CDR3 sequence (DNA): TGCAGCGTTATCAGGACAGGGGGGTATGGCTACACCTTC. Residues: CSVIRTGGYGYTF.

A few counts support this clonotype. V gene TRBV29-1 combines with J gene TRBJ2-5; D gene unclear. The CDR3 is 15 residues long. Trimming took off 1 base at V and 1 base at J, with 13 bases between the two ends. The germline V gene encodes CDR1 SQVTM and CDR2 ANQGSEA. The CDR3 nucleotides are TGCAGCGTTGAAGGGGGATTCGGTATCCAAGAGACCCAGTACTTC. It specifies CSVEGGFGIQETQYF.

This clonotype was seen repeatedly, ten times or more. CDR3 loop: CASSIPFLGLDEQFF. In DNA form, the CDR3 reads TGTGCCAGTAGTATCCCGTTCCTAGGATTAGATGAGCAGTTCTTC. The chain uses TRBV19 and TRBJ2-1; D not resolved. V lost 3 bases and J lost 8, with 17 bases in between. In germline, CDR1 is LNHDA, CDR2 SQIVND (reference sequence). There are 15 residues in the CDR3.

The V call is TRBV15, the J call TRBJ2-7; D unclear. This CDR3 is 14 amino acids long. Between the trimmed V and J ends, which lost 0 bases and 2 bases, there was a span of 8 bases. Per germline, CDR1 LNHNV and CDR2 YYDKDF (reference sequence). The CDR3 DNA is TGTGCCACCAGCAGAGAGTCGTCCCCCTACGAGCAGTACTTC. Residues: CATSRESSPYEQYF.

This clonotype was counted only a few times. The V gene is TRBV7-8, the J gene TRBJ2-3, with 11 positions matching TRBD2. The germline V gene encodes CDR1 SGHVS and CDR2 FQNEAQ. CDR3 size: 16 residues. Trimming at V came to 0 bases and at J to 6 bases, leaving 5 bases not matched to a gene. As DNA, the CDR3 is TGTGCCAGCAGCTTAGCACTAGCGGGAGTGGGGGATACGCAGTATTTT. Translation gives CASSLALAGVGDTQYF.

This clonotype has more than one count but fewer than ten. A read error may explain this, as a much larger clone is one base away. This chain uses TRBV20-1 with TRBJ2-5; D tentatively fits TRBD1 or TRBD2 (5 bases each). Germline V gives CDR1 DFQATT, CDR2 SNEGSKA (reference sequence). Trimming removed 6 bases from V and 2 bases from J, with 19 bases in between. The CDR3 totals 15 residues. The DNA for the CDR3 is TGCAGTGCCAAACCGGGACGAGCGGTTCAAGAGACCCAGTACTTC. Amino acid sequence: CSAKPGRAVQETQYF.

This clonotype was observed a few times. This chain uses TRBV12-3 or TRBV12-4 with TRBJ1-1; TRBD1 might be the D (5 bases). This CDR3 is 15 amino acids long. V lost 5 bases and J lost 1, with 14 bases in between. CDR3 region: CASSNTGTPNTEAFF. CDR3 nucleotides: TGTGCCAGCAGTAATACCGGGACGCCGAACACTGAAGCTTTCTTT.

The V and J genes are TRBV2 and TRBJ2-3; 8 bases agree with TRBD2. With 7 bases clipped from V and 3 bases from J, the junction kept 12 bases outside the gene matches. The CDR3 covers 16 residues. Germline lookup yields CDR1 SNHLY and CDR2 FYNNEI. The CDR3 spells CASIGAGEGLTDTQYF. The CDR3, as DNA: TGTGCCAGCATTGGAGCGGGAGAAGGATTGACAGATACGCAGTATTTT.

This clonotype showed up many times. The rearrangement uses TRBV7-8 and TRBJ2-3, with 11 bases matching TRBD2. CDR1 SGHVS and CDR2 FQNEAQ come from the germline V gene. Trimming took 1 base from V and 6 from J; bases not matched to a gene: 6. The CDR3 is made up of 16 amino acids. The chain's CDR3 is CASSLELAGAMDTQYF. CDR3 sequence (DNA): TGTGCCAGCAGCTTAGAACTAGCGGGAGCGATGGATACGCAGTATTTT. The entire variable domain, with the rest obtained from reference TRBV7-8 and TRBJ2-3, is as follows: GAGVSQSPRYKVAKRGQDVALRCDPISGHVSLFWYQQALGQGPEFLTYFQNEAQLDKSGLPSDRFFAERPEGSVSTLKIQRTQQEDSAVYLCASSLELAGAMDTQYFGPGTRLTVL.

A word on this clonotype: Since a much larger clone is just one base distant, this may be a read error. The CDR3 region has the DNA TGTGCCAGCAGTGCTTTAGGGACAGAGGTGAATGATCAGTTCTTC. Its protein is CASSALGTEVNDQFF. The chain employs TRBV6-2 or TRBV6-3 and TRBJ2-1; 7 bases line up with TRBD1. CDR1 MNHEY and CDR2 SVGEGT come from the germline V gene. The CDR3 covers 15 residues.

This rearrangement joins TRBV15 to TRBJ1-5; D not certain. V was pared by 1 base and J by 2 bases, with 9 bases between. The CDR3 consists of 15 residues. CDR1 and CDR2 from the germline V gene are LNHNV and YYDKDF (reference sequence). The CDR3 loop is CATSRVMLGNQPQHF. The CDR3 DNA follows: TGTGCCACCAGCAGAGTTATGTTGGGCAATCAGCCCCAGCATTTT.

V usage is TRBV27 and J usage is TRBJ1-6, with 8 nucleotides matching TRBD1. The CDR3 has 16 amino acids. Germline CDR1 and CDR2: MNHEY and SMNVEV (reference sequence). J lost 10 bases, V lost 4 bases, and 12 bases had no gene match. CDR3 protein: CASSYSTRQGRSPLHF. In nucleotides, the CDR3 is TGTGCCAGCAGTTACTCAACGAGACAGGGGCGCTCACCCCTCCACTTT.

In this sample, this clonotype turned up a few times. The rearrangement joins TRBV7-9 to TRBJ1-5; TRBD1 aligns across 8 bases. The CDR3 covers 15 residues. V was pared by 4 bases and J by 3 bases, with 5 bases of the junction left unmatched. Germline lookup yields CDR1 SEHNR and CDR2 FQNEAQ (reference sequence). DNA for the CDR3: TGTGCCAGCAGCTCGACAGGGGCCTACAATCAGCCCCAGCATTTT. Translating gives CASSSTGAYNQPQHF.